One sample yielded the 18 T cell receptor beta chains listed below, sequenced in a study of tumor and adjacent non-tumor tissue in lung cancer. RNA was extracted from bulk tissue without any cell sorting. A modified ARM-PCR protocol with three rounds of nested PCR amplified TCRbeta. In TCRdb, the multiplex PCR reads were re-called with MiXCR into one record per CDR3 protein. The table shows about 70,000 distinct CDR3 sequences, with around 73% occurring only once. The material sequenced was lung tumor tissue. The receptors derive from a man in his fifties or sixties with non-small cell lung cancer.

The sample holds many counts of this clonotype. This chain connects TRBV11-2 to TRBJ2-7; D is possibly TRBD2 (6 bases). The V and J ends lost 5 bases and 2 bases respectively, with 13 bases between them. The germline V gene has CDR1 SGHAT and CDR2 FQNNGV. The CDR3 has 14 amino acids. CDR3 nucleotide sequence: TGTGCCAGCAGCCGGGGACTTACTGCCTACGAGCAGTACTTC. This gives the protein CASSRGLTAYEQYF. Drawing the rest from reference TRBV11-2 and TRBJ2-7, the complete variable domain is EAGVAQSPRYKIIEKRQSVAFWCNPISGHATLYWYQQILGQGPKLLIQFQNNGVVDDSQLPKDRFSAERLKGVDSTLKIQPAKLEDSAVYLCASSRGLTAYEQYFGPGTRLTVT.

This chain joins TRBV5-1 and TRBJ2-3; D ambiguous. Germline V gives CDR1 SGHRS, CDR2 YFSETQ. This CDR3 has 13 amino acids. V gave up 4 bases and J gave up 4 bases, with 10 bases separating them. This chain's CDR3 is CASSDRWADTQYF. In DNA, the CDR3 is TGCGCCAGCAGCGACCGATGGGCAGATACGCAGTATTTT. Supplemented by reference TRBV5-1 and TRBJ2-3, the full variable domain reads KAGVTQTPRYLIKTRGQQVTLSCSPISGHRSVSWYQQTPGQGLQFLFEYFSETQRNKGNFPGRFSGRQFSNSRSEMNVSTLELGDSALYLCASSDRWADTQYFGPGTRLTVL.

With regard to this clonotype: Lacking the conserved final phenylalanine or tryptophan, this CDR3 likely reflects a read error. This chain links TRBV20-1 with TRBJ2-3; 8 nucleotides match TRBD2. The J segment lost 6 bases and the V segment lost 5 bases, leaving 16 bases of the junction unmatched. The CDR3 covers 16 residues. Germline V gene sequence: CDR1 DFQATT, CDR2 SNEGSKA (reference sequence). For the CDR3, the DNA is TGCAGTGCTTCCGTCCCGGGACTAGGAAACACGGATACGCAGTATCTT. It translates to CSASVPGLGNTDTQYL.

The chain links TRBV6-1 to TRBJ2-5; 9 nucleotides match TRBD2. Per the germline V gene, CDR1 is MNHNS and CDR2 is SASEGT. There are 14 residues in the CDR3. Unmatched junction bases numbered 14, after V lost 11 bases and J lost 7 bases. CDR3: CAVSGRPTHATQYF. CDR3 coding DNA: TGTGCCGTTAGCGGGAGACCGACACATGCGACCCAGTACTTC.

As for this clonotype: The junction departs from the called germline gene at one end, perhaps through a read error. V is TRBV20-1 and J is TRBJ2-1; TRBD2 matches 12 bases. The CDR3 contains 15 residues. Germline values: CDR1 DFQATT, CDR2 SNEGSKA (reference sequence). CDR3 protein: CTATLTSGGSSEQFF. CDR3 DNA: TGCACTGCTACGCTGACTAGCGGGGGCTCGAGTGAGCAGTTCTTC.

Note on this clonotype: This may arise from a read error, as a much more abundant clone is one base away. CDR3 protein: CASSLRHLCGYTF. DNA for the CDR3: TGTGCCAGCAGCCTGCGACATCTCTGTGGCTACACCTTC. The chain links TRBV14 to TRBJ1-2; D is undetermined. The CDR3 has 13 amino acids. The germline V gene has CDR1 SGHDN and CDR2 FVKESK. Trimming took 4 bases from V and 7 from J, leaving 13 bases between them.

V and J are TRBV20-1 and TRBJ2-7; the D is unclear. V gave up 6 bases and J gave up 4 bases, with 16 bases separating them. In germline, CDR1 is DFQATT, CDR2 SNEGSKA (reference sequence). This CDR3 has 13 amino acids. The CDR3 is CSAIEIRLYEQYF. The CDR3, as DNA: TGCAGTGCCATCGAGATACGACTTTACGAGCAGTACTTC.

This clonotype was observed a single time. The chain combines TRBV11-3 with TRBJ2-3; D gene ambiguous. The CDR3 length is 14 residues. Germline V lookup: CDR1 SGHNT, CDR2 YENEEA. V gave up 3 bases and J gave up 15 bases, with 22 bases separating them. For the CDR3, the DNA is TGTGCCAGCAGCTTGCATCAGCCCACAAATACGCTCTATTTT. Encoded protein: CASSLHQPTNTLYF.

The chain is built from TRBV29-1 and TRBJ2-3; 7 bases fit TRBD2. The CDR3 length is 15 residues. Germline lookup yields CDR1 SQVTM and CDR2 ANQGSEA. V lost 4 bases and J lost 4; bases outside the gene matches: 11. CDR3 amino acids: CSVVAGAGSSDTQYF. Here the CDR3 DNA reads TGCAGCGTTGTTGCGGGAGCAGGTAGCTCAGATACGCAGTATTTT.

The chain employs TRBV11-2 and TRBJ2-2; TRBD1 aligns across 10 bases. The CDR3 is 16 residues long. Germline trimming cut 8 bases from V and 4 bases from J; bases unmatched to any gene: 10. CDR1 SGHAT and CDR2 FQNNGV come from the germline V gene. CDR3 sequence reads: CASVRGGTGATGELFF. The CDR3 DNA reads TGTGCCAGCGTTAGGGGCGGGACAGGGGCCACCGGGGAGCTGTTTTTT.

As concerns this clonotype: The junction departs from the called germline gene at one end, perhaps through a read error. This chain joins TRBV28 and TRBJ2-1; D is ambiguous. The germline V gene encodes CDR1 MDHEN and CDR2 SYDVKM. CDR3 length equals 11 residues. The CDR3 region has the DNA TGTGCCTGCAGTCCCTGGGGAGAGCAGTTCTTC. It codes for CACSPWGEQFF.

This clonotype was seen repeatedly, ten times or more. One junction end disagrees with the germline gene, perhaps due to a read error. This chain links TRBV20-1 with TRBJ1-1; D unclear. CDR1 DFQATT and CDR2 SNEGSKA come from the germline V gene (reference sequence). The CDR3 contains 14 residues. The CDR3 here is CSDREGQGKTEALF. The CDR3 DNA is TGCAGTGATAGAGAAGGGCAAGGTAAAACTGAAGCTTTATTT.

In its sample, this clonotype was seen once. J is TRBJ2-2 and V is TRBV10-3; tentatively, D is TRBD1 (6 bases). CDR3 length equals 19 residues. Looked up from germline, CDR1 is ENHRY and CDR2 is SYGVKD. CDR3 nucleotides: TGTGTCTCCGAACCATTCCGGGACACCGTTCTTAGATGGACCGGGGAGCTGTTTTTT. This encodes CVSEPFRDTVLRWTGELFF.

On this clonotype: Because it lacks the conserved phenylalanine or tryptophan at the end, this CDR3 is likely a read error. The chain couples TRBV11-2 to TRBJ2-5; D ambiguous. The CDR3 loop spans 14 amino acids. CDR1 SGHAT and CDR2 FQNNGV come from the germline V gene. The CDR3 DNA reads TGTGCCAGCAGCACATCCGACGGGCAAGAGATCCAGTACATC. Translation: CASSTSDGQEIQYI.

A note on this clonotype: The junction shows a germline mismatch at one end, possibly a read error. The chain combines TRBV11-3 with TRBJ1-1; unclear D gene. The V gene's germline CDR1 is SGHNT and CDR2 YENEEA. The CDR3 has 12 residues. This chain's CDR3 is CASRVGNTEAFF. In nucleotides, the CDR3 is TGTGCCAGCAGGGTAGGGAACACTGAGGCTTTCTTT.

About this clonotype: The junction departs from germline at one end; a sequencing error may be responsible. This chain uses TRBV20-1 with TRBJ2-7, with 8 bases lining up with TRBD2. Germline CDR1 is DFQATT and CDR2 is SNEGSKA (reference sequence). The CDR3 is 15 residues long. CDR3 amino acids: CSARSRGTRYYEQFF. The CDR3 DNA reads as TGCAGTGCTAGAAGTCGCGGGACTAGGTACTACGAGCAGTTTTTC.

The chain employs TRBV6-5 and TRBJ2-2; 8 bases map to TRBD2. CDR3 length equals 16 residues. Germline V gene sequence: CDR1 MNHEY, CDR2 SVGAGI. The V and J ends lost 7 bases and 1 base, in that order; junction bases with no gene match: 8. The CDR3 spells CASNARLALNTGELFF. CDR3 in DNA: TGTGCCAGCAATGCTAGACTAGCGTTGAACACCGGGGAGCTGTTTTTT.

This chain links TRBV6-5 with TRBJ2-5; D might be TRBD1 or TRBD2, each matching 5 bases. The germline V and J ends were trimmed by 9 bases and 6 bases, with 17 bases remaining between them. Germline CDR1 reads MNHEY; CDR2 reads SVGAGI. The CDR3 sequence is 13 residues long. The CDR3 loop reads CARSWDGMKTQYF. The CDR3 DNA sequence: TGTGCCAGGTCCTGGGACGGGATGAAGACCCAGTACTTC.